This is a list of T cell receptor beta chains from one sample in a study of CD8+ T cells in alopecia areata. Profiling relied on immunoSEQ multiplex PCR, and the TCRdb table lists in-frame clones only, not all of them. The table has under 150,000 clones, around 62% seen once. The sample was CD8+ T cells sorted from blood. The receptor source for this set is a human donor in good health. Each CDR3 is given with its conserved first and last residue. A D gene is named only where the DNA matches it firmly. Size is omitted from some rows. Given values are once, few, many or a class for expanded clones.

v_call	clone_size	d_call	j_call	cdr3_aa	cdr3_nt
TRBV23-1	few	NA	TRBJ2-7	CASSQSRQTYEQYF	TGCGCCAGCAGTCAATCCCGGCAGACCTACGAGCAGTACTTC
TRBV29-1	few	TRBD2	TRBJ2-7	CSVGGLADNYEQYF	TGCAGCGTGGGGGGACTAGCGGACAACTACGAGCAGTACTTC
TRBV6-5	NA	NA	TRBJ1-5	CASSYSSNQPQHF	TGTGCCAGCAGTTACTCTAGCAATCAGCCCCAGCATTTT
TRBV7-6	NA	NA	TRBJ2-1	CASSLTRYNEQFF	TGTGCCAGCAGCTTAACCAGGTACAATGAGCAGTTCTTC
TRBV27	NA	TRBD1	TRBJ2-7	CASSLWAGGTYEQYF	TGTGCCAGCAGTTTATGGGCAGGGGGCACCTACGAGCAGTACTTC
TRBV6-6	NA	NA	TRBJ1-2	CASSFLFMDYGYTF	TGTGCCAGCAGCTTCCTCTTTATGGACTATGGCTACACCTTC
TRBV4-2	NA	NA	TRBJ2-5	CASSQGSWYERGETQYF	TGTGCCAGCAGCCAAGGCTCGTGGTACGAGAGGGGAGAGACCCAGTACTTC
TRBV29-1	NA	NA	TRBJ2-3	CSVDFPPADTQYF	TGCAGCGTTGATTTTCCCCCCGCAGATACGCAGTATTTT
TRBV29-1	NA	NA	TRBJ2-2	CSVEVRGTSLGGELFF	TGCAGCGTTGAAGTCCGGGGCACCTCATTAGGCGGGGAGCTGTTTTTT
TRBV29-1	few	NA	TRBJ1-2	CSDGRPGGGYTF	TGCAGCGACGGACGCCCTGGGGGCGGCTACACCTTC
TRBV29-1	few	TRBD1	TRBJ2-7	CSVPGDRNSYEQYF	TGCAGCGTTCCAGGGGACAGGAACTCCTACGAGCAGTACTTC
TRBV29-1	NA	TRBD1	TRBJ2-7	CSAGQGFYEQYF	TGCAGCGCGGGACAGGGGTTCTACGAGCAGTACTTC
TRBV30	NA	NA	TRBJ2-2	CAWSVGSGTGELFF	TGTGCCTGGAGCGTTGGGAGCGGCACCGGGGAGCTGTTTTTT
TRBV29-1	few	NA	TRBJ2-2	CSVYLSGRENTGELFF	TGCAGCGTCTATCTTTCAGGGCGGGAAAACACCGGGGAGCTGTTTTTT
TRBV29-1	NA	TRBD2	TRBJ2-1	CSARLAGHNEQFF	TGCAGCGCGCGACTAGCGGGCCACAATGAGCAGTTCTTC
TRBV10-3	once	NA	TRBJ2-1	CAISEGASSPGNEQFF	TGTGCCATCAGTGAGGGGGCGTCTAGCCCGGGCAATGAGCAGTTCTTC
TRBV5-6	NA	NA	TRBJ1-1	CASSLGTDTEAFF	TGTGCCAGCAGCCTGGGGACCGACACTGAAGCTTTCTTT
TRBV29-1	NA	NA	TRBJ2-1	CSVERGVRYGQFF	TGCAGCGTTGAACGGGGCGTGAGGTATGGGCAGTTCTTC
TRBV4-1	NA	NA	TRBJ1-2	CASSQAGEDYGYTF	TGCGCCAGCAGCCAAGCAGGGGAGGATTATGGCTACACCTTC
TRBV12-5	few	NA	TRBJ2-7	CASGWISYEQYF	TGTGCTAGTGGCTGGATCAGCTACGAGCAGTACTTC
TRBV29-1	few	NA	TRBJ2-2	CSVEDLRAEDTGELFF	TGCAGCGTTGAAGATCTTAGGGCAGAGGACACCGGGGAGCTGTTTTTT
TRBV29-1	once	NA	TRBJ2-6	CSVEERNAGANVLTF	TGCAGCGTTGAAGAAAGGAATGCTGGGGCCAACGTCCTGACTTTC
TRBV6-1	few	NA	TRBJ2-7	CASSERETYEQYF	TGTGCCAGCAGTGAACGGGAGACCTACGAGCAGTACTTC
TRBV30	NA	NA	TRBJ2-1	CAWSAGIALNEQFF	TGTGCCTGGAGTGCTGGAATCGCGCTCAATGAGCAGTTCTTC
TRBV27	NA	NA	TRBJ1-5	CASSLQGNQPQHF	TGTGCCAGCAGTTTACAGGGGAATCAGCCCCAGCATTTT
TRBV27	NA	NA	TRBJ2-1	CASSLVTGIYNEQFF	TGTGCCAGCAGTTTAGTAACGGGAATTTACAATGAGCAGTTCTTC